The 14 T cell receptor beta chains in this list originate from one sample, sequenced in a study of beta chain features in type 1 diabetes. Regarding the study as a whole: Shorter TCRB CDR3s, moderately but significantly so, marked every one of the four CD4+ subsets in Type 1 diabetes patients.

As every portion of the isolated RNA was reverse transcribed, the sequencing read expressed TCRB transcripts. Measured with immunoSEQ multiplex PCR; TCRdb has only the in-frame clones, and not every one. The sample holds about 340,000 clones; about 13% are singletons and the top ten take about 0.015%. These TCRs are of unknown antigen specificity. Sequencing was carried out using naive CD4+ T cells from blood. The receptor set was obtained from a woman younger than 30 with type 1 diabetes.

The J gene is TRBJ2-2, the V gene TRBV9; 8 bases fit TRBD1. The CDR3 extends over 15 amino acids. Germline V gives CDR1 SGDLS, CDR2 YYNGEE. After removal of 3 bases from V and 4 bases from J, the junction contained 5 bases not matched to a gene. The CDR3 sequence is CASSAWTGTTGELFF. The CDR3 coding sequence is TGTGCCAGCAGCGCATGGACAGGGACCACCGGGGAGCTGTTTTTT.

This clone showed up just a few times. CDR3 coding DNA: TGCGCCAGCAGTCATAGTGCAGGGAACACTGAAGCTTTCTTT. Protein sequence: CASSHSAGNTEAFF. The chain joins TRBV23-1 to TRBJ1-1; no definite D call. TRBV23-1 is filed as an ORF, its function uncertain. CDR3 length: 14 residues. Trimming cost V 3 bases and J 1 base, with 9 bases left between them.

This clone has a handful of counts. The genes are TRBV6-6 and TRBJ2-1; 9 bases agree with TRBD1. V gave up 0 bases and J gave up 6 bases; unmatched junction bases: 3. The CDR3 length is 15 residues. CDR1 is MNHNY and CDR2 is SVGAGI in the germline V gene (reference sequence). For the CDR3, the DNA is TGTGCCAGCAGTTACTCGACAGGGGGTCCCAATGAGCAGTTCTTC. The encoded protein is CASSYSTGGPNEQFF.

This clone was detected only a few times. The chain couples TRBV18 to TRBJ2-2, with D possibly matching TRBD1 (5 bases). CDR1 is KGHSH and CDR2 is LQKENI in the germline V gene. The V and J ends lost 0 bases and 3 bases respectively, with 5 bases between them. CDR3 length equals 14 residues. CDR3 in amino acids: CASSPPRDTGELFF. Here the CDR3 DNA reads TGTGCCAGCTCACCACCCAGGGACACCGGGGAGCTGTTTTTT.

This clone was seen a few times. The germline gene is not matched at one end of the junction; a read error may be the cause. CDR3 protein: CASSQDGGPSGATDTQYF. As DNA, the CDR3 is TGCGCCAGCAGCCAAGATGGGGGTCCTAGCGGAGCCACAGATACGCAGTATTTT. The chain employs TRBV5-4 and TRBJ2-3, with 7 bases fitting TRBD2. CDR1 is SGHNT, CDR2 YYREEE, per germline (reference sequence). This CDR3 contains 18 residues.

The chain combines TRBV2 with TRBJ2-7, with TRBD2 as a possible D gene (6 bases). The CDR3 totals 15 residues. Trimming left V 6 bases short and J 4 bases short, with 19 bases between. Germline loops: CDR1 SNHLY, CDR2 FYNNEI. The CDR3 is CASSAGGASVYEQYF. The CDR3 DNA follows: TGTGCCAGCAGCGCCGGGGGAGCTAGCGTTTACGAGCAGTACTTC.

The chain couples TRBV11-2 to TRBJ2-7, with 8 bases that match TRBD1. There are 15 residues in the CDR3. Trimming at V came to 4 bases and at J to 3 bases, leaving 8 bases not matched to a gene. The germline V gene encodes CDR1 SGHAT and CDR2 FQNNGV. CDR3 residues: CASSYSRDRFYEQYF. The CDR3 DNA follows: TGTGCCAGCAGCTATAGTAGGGACAGGTTCTACGAGCAGTACTTC.

CDR3 bases: TGTGCCAGCAGCTTAAGTGCTAGCTTGGGTGGGGAGCTGTTTTTT. This encodes CASSLSASLGGELFF. The chain combines TRBV7-2 with TRBJ2-2; the D gene is possibly TRBD2 (5 bases). Germline V gene data show CDR1 as SGHTA and CDR2 as FQGNSA. The V end was cut by 2 bases, the J end by 8 bases, with 15 bases between. The CDR3 is made up of 15 amino acids. The full variable domain, in which reference TRBV7-2 and TRBJ2-2 provide the parts outside the CDR3, is GAGVSQSPSNKVTEKGKDVELRCDPISGHTALYWYRQSLGQGLEFLIYFQGNSAPDKSGLPSDRFSAERTGGSVSTLTIQRTQQEDSAVYLCASSLSASLGGELFFGEGSRLTVL.

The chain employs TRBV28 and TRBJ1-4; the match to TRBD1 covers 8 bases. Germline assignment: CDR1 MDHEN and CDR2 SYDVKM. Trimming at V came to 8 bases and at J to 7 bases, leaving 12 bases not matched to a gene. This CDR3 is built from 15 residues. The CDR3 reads CASSKPGTGAEKLFF. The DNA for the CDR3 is TGTGCCAGCTCAAAACCCGGGACAGGAGCTGAAAAACTGTTTTTT.

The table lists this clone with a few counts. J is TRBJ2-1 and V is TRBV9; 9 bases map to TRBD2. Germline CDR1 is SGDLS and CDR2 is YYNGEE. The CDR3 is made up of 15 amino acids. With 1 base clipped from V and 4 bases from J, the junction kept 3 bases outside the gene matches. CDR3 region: CASSVLTSGYNEQFF. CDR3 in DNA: TGTGCCAGCAGCGTATTGACTAGCGGTTACAATGAGCAGTTCTTC.

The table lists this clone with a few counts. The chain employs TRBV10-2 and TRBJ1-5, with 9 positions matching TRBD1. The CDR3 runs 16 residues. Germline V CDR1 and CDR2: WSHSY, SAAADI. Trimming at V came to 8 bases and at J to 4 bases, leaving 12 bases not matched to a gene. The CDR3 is CASRPGTGTWNQPQHF. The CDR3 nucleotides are TGCGCCAGCCGTCCCGGGACAGGGACCTGGAATCAGCCCCAGCATTTT.

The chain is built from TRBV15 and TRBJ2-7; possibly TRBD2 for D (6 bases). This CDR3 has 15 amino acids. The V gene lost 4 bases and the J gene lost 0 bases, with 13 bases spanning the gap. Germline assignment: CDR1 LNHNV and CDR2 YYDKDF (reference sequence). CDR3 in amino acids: CATSTQGLLSYEQYF. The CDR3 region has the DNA TGTGCCACCAGCACCCAGGGACTCCTCTCCTACGAGCAGTACTTC.

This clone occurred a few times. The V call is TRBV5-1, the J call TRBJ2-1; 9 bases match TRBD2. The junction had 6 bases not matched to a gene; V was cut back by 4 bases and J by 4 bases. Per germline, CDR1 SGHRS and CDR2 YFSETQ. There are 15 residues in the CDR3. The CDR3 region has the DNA TGCGCCAGCAGCCTGACTAGCGGTGTATACAATGAGCAGTTCTTC. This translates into CASSLTSGVYNEQFF. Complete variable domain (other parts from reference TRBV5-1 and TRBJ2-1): KAGVTQTPRYLIKTRGQQVTLSCSPISGHRSVSWYQQTPGQGLQFLFEYFSETQRNKGNFPGRFSGRQFSNSRSEMNVSTLELGDSALYLCASSLTSGVYNEQFFGPGTRLTVL.

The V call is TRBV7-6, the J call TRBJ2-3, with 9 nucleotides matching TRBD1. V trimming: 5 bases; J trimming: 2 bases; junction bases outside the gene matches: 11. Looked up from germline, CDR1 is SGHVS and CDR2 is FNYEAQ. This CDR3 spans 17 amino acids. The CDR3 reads CASSPHRGRGPTDTQYF. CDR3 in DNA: TGTGCCAGCAGCCCCCACAGGGGGCGAGGTCCCACAGATACGCAGTATTTT.